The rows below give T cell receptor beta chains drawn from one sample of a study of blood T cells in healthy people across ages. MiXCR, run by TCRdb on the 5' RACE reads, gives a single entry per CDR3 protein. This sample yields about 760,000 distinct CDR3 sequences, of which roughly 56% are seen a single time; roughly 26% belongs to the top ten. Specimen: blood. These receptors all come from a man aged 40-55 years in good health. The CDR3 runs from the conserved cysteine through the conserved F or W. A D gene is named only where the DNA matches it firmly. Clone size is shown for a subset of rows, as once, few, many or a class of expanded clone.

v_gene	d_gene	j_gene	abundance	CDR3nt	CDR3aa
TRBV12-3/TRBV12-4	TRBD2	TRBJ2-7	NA	TGTGCCAGCAACTTAGAGAGCGGGGCCCCCGTCTACGAGCAGTACTTC	CASNLESGAPVYEQYF
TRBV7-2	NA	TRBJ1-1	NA	TGTGCCAGCAGCTTAGCCCCAGGGGCAGGCACCGAAGCTTTCTTT	CASSLAPGAGTEAFF
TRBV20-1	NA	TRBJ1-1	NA	TGCAGTGCACCATCACAGGGTTGGAGCACTGAAGCTTTCTTT	CSAPSQGWSTEAFF
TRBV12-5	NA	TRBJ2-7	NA	TGTGCTAGTGGCGATCGACTAGACTCCTACGAGCAGTACTTC	CASGDRLDSYEQYF
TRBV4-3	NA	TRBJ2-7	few	TGCGCCAGCAGCGAGGGCAGAGACTACGAGCAGTACTTC	CASSEGRDYEQYF
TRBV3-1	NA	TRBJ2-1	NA	TGCGCCAGCAGCCCCGAGGGTGGTTATGATGAGCAGTTCTTC	CASSPEGGYDEQFF
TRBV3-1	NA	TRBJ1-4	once	TGTGCCAGCAGCCAACCCGTCGGCAGGGGAAATGAAAAACTGTTTTTT	CASSQPVGRGNEKLFF
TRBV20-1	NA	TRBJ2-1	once	TGCAGTGCCCCATCAGGGACGATTATCCACGGTGAGCAGTTCTTC	CSAPSGTIIHGEQFF
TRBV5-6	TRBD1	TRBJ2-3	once	TGTGCTAGTCAGGGGGACAGGGCCGGCACAGATACGCAGTATTTT	CASQGDRAGTDTQYF
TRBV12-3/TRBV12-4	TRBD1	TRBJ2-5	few	TGTGCCAGCAGTCGGGACAGGGCAGAGACCCAGTACTTC	CASSRDRAETQYF
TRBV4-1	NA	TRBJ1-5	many	TGCGCCAGCAGCCAAGAATTCATGTTGATACCGGCAGGGGAAATATCGGGAAGCAATCAGCCCCAGCATTTT	CASSQEFMLIPAGEISGSNQPQHF
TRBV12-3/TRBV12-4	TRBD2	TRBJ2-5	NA	TGTGCCAGCAGTTGGGGGGCTAGCGGGAGTGCAAAGACCCAGTACTTC	CASSWGASGSAKTQYF
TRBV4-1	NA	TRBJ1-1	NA	TGCGCCAGCAGCCCAGGGCATCCCGCTGAAGCTTTCTTT	CASSPGHPAEAFF
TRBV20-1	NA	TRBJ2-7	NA	TGCAGTGCTTCTGGGATCCACGAGCAGTACTTC	CSASGIHEQYF
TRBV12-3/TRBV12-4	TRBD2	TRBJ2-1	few	TGTGCCAGCAGTTTAGAGGTAGCGGGGGCTTACAATGAGCAGTTCTTC	CASSLEVAGAYNEQFF
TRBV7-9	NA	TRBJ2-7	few	TGTGCCAGCAGCTTAGCGGGAGTGAACGAGCAGTACTTC	CASSLAGVNEQYF
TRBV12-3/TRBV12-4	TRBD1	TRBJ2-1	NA	TGTGCCAGCAGCTTAAACAGGGGGCCGGGCTCCTACAATGAGCAGTTCTTC	CASSLNRGPGSYNEQFF